This T cell receptor (beta chain) was captured by sequencing in a study of CD8+ T cells in alopecia areata. This clone was picked up a small number of times. RNA was extracted and reverse transcribed into cDNA as the sequencing template. The assay was immunoSEQ multiplex PCR, and TCRdb's table has in-frame clones only and misses some. The sample lists 89,000 or so clones; roughly 51% were seen once. The specimen sequenced was NKG2D-high CD8+ T cells sorted from blood. This receptor was taken from a human donor with alopecia areata.

CDR3 amino acids: CASSALAGDADTQYF. The CDR3 DNA is TGTGCCAGCAGTGCGCTAGCGGGAGATGCAGATACGCAGTATTTT. J is TRBJ2-3 and V is TRBV6-4, with 10 bases lining up with TRBD2. Germline trimming cut 4 bases from V and 4 bases from J; bases unmatched to any gene: 5. Germline V lookup: CDR1 MRHNA, CDR2 SNTAGT. This CDR3 region has 15 residues.